This entry concerns a single TCR beta chain. Antigen specificity is unknown. Only in-frame clones appear in the TCRdb table, and some are missing; sequencing was by immunoSEQ multiplex PCR. Of around 100,000 clones listed, about nine tenths were seen once; the top ten hold 0.15% to 0.2%. The record originates from a study of OX40 agonist ivuxolimab in advanced cancers. Overall study findings and caveats: Among the nonresponders, some also had low normalized T-cell clonal expansion.

Blood draws occurred at baseline, cycle 4 day 1, and cycle 7 day 1. In germline, CDR1 is MNHEY, CDR2 SVGAGI. The V gene lost 5 bases and the J gene lost 4 bases, with 15 bases spanning the gap. This CDR3 comprises 15 residues. This specimen consisted of CD4+ or CD8+ T cells sorted from blood, obtained in a trial of the OX40 agonist ivuxolimab. The chain has TRBV6-5 and TRBJ2-1; D is possibly TRBD1 or TRBD2 (7 bases each). The sequence was obtained from an adult with an advanced solid tumor such as melanoma, head and neck, liver or kidney cancer. CDR3 nucleotide sequence: TGTGCCAGCAGTCCAGCGGGACAGCATTACAATGAGCAGTTCTTC. Residues: CASSPAGQHYNEQFF.